Each of the 19 T cell receptor beta chains below was sequenced from the same sample in a study of blood T cell repertoires in COVID-19. Produced via immunoSEQ multiplex PCR; TCRdb's table is partial and in-frame only. Here the sample spans around 220,000 clones, roughly 80% being singletons. Sequencing was performed on peripheral blood. The source is a woman of 80 years or more with COVID-19, enrolled during active disease.

This chain joins TRBV27 and TRBJ2-7; 7 bases agree with TRBD1. Germline CDR1 MNHEY, CDR2 SMNVEV (reference sequence). Losses at the gene ends were 5 bases for V and 2 bases for J; bases not matched to a gene: 6. CDR3 size: 14 residues. The DNA for the CDR3 is TGTGCCAGCAGTCGTACCGGGACAGCCTACGAGCAGTACTTC. It codes for CASSRTGTAYEQYF.

The chain couples TRBV5-1 to TRBJ1-2; D remains ambiguous. Trimming pared 0 bases from V and 7 bases from J, leaving 13 bases between. The CDR3 sequence is 14 residues long. Looked up from germline, CDR1 is SGHRS and CDR2 is YFSETQ. CDR3 sequence (DNA): TGCGCCAGCAGCTTGGGGGAGGGAAGCGCTGGCTACACCTTC. Its protein product is CASSLGEGSAGYTF.

V gene TRBV7-2 combines with J gene TRBJ1-5, with 8 nucleotides matching TRBD1. The CDR3 spans 15 residues. Unmatched junction bases numbered 5, after V lost 3 bases and J lost 4 bases. Per germline, CDR1 SGHTA and CDR2 FQGNSA. CDR3: CASSFRTGRNQPQHF. The CDR3 DNA reads TGTGCCAGCAGCTTCCGGACAGGGCGGAATCAGCCCCAGCATTTT.

V usage is TRBV5-6 and J usage is TRBJ2-3; D ambiguous. This CDR3 is built from 13 residues. Trimming left V 4 bases short and J 5 bases short, with 11 bases between. From germline, CDR1 is SGHDT and CDR2 YYEEEE. This CDR3 is CASSLRPRDTQYF. DNA for the CDR3: TGTGCCAGCAGCCTCAGGCCGCGAGATACGCAGTATTTT.

This chain links TRBV4-1 with TRBJ2-7; TRBD1 matches at 7 bases. Germline CDR1 MGHRA, CDR2 YSYEKL. The CDR3 length is 16 residues. V was pared by 2 bases and J by 5 bases, with 12 bases of the junction left unmatched. CDR3 sequence reads: CASSQRPGTVGDEQYF. The CDR3 DNA is TGCGCCAGCAGCCAACGGCCTGGGACAGTCGGGGACGAGCAGTACTTC.

This clone occurred many times. The same CDR3 arises from other DNA sequences in this sample as well. The rearrangement joins TRBV18 to TRBJ1-1, with no clear D. The CDR3 has 13 residues. Between the trimmed V and J ends, which lost 2 bases and 0 bases, there was a span of 4 bases. Germline assignment: CDR1 KGHSH and CDR2 LQKENI. For the CDR3, the DNA is TGTGCCAGCTCACCAGCAGTGAACACTGAAGCTTTCTTT. Its translation: CASSPAVNTEAFF. The full variable domain, its missing parts supplied by reference TRBV18 and TRBJ1-1, is NAGVMQNPRHLVRRRGQEARLRCSPMKGHSHVYWYRQLPEEGLKFMVYLQKENIIDESGMPKERFSAEFPKEGPSILRIQQVVRGDSAAYFCASSPAVNTEAFFGQGTRLTVV.

This clone has only one observation. The chain recombines TRBV18 with TRBJ2-1; 9 bases fit TRBD1. Looked up from germline, CDR1 is KGHSH and CDR2 is LQKENI. This CDR3 has 15 amino acids. The V gene end was trimmed by 3 bases and the J gene end by 9 bases; junction bases not matched to a gene: 9. The CDR3 region is CASSPSRDRVGEQFF. CDR3 DNA sequence: TGTGCCAGCTCACCGTCCCGGGACAGGGTAGGTGAGCAGTTCTTC.

The V call is TRBV7-9, the J call TRBJ1-1; D remains ambiguous. The CDR3 consists of 16 residues. Looked up from germline, CDR1 is SEHNR and CDR2 is FQNEAQ (reference sequence). The V gene lost 2 bases and the J gene lost 2 bases, with 15 bases spanning the gap. DNA of the CDR3: TGTGCCAGCAGCTTATCATCCAGATCTCCTAACACTGAAGCTTTCTTT. Protein product: CASSLSSRSPNTEAFF.

The rearrangement uses TRBV27 and TRBJ2-1, with D hard to call. Germline CDR1 is MNHEY and CDR2 is SMNVEV (reference sequence). The V gene lost 5 bases and the J gene lost 0 bases, with 11 bases spanning the gap. The CDR3 covers 15 residues. CDR3 DNA: TGTGCCAGCAGTGTCGCTCCTAGCTCCTACAATGAGCAGTTCTTC. Encoded protein: CASSVAPSSYNEQFF.

The chain is built from TRBV3-1 (or the pseudogene TRBV3-2) and TRBJ2-7, with 14 bases fitting TRBD2. The CDR3 is 17 amino acids. Germline assignment: CDR1 LGHDT and CDR2 YNNKEL (reference sequence). The J segment lost 2 bases and the V segment lost 3 bases, leaving 6 bases of the junction unmatched. Here the CDR3 DNA reads TGTGCCAGCAGCCACCCGCCGGGACTAGCGGGAGCCTACGAGCAGTACTTC. It translates to CASSHPPGLAGAYEQYF.

The CDR3: CASSPQQGAEAFF. The CDR3 DNA reads TGTGCCAGTAGCCCCCAGCAGGGGGCTGAAGCTTTCTTT. The chain employs TRBV19 and TRBJ1-1, with 7 nucleotides matching TRBD1. The J segment lost 6 bases and the V segment lost 6 bases, leaving 7 bases of the junction unmatched. The CDR3 runs 13 residues. CDR1 is LNHDA, CDR2 SQIVND, per germline (reference sequence).

This clone was seen once. The CDR3: CASSKGPATNEKLFF. The CDR3, as DNA: TGTGCCAGTAGTAAGGGGCCAGCAACTAATGAAAAACTGTTTTTT. The V call is TRBV19, the J call TRBJ1-4, with D perhaps matching TRBD1 (5 bases). The germline gives CDR1 LNHDA, CDR2 SQIVND (reference sequence). The V gene lost 4 bases and the J gene lost 0 bases, with 9 bases spanning the gap. The CDR3 is 15 residues long.

J is TRBJ1-6 and V is TRBV10-2; possibly TRBD1 for D (6 bases). V lost 2 bases to trimming and J lost 6 bases, with 8 bases between them. Germline V gene sequence: CDR1 WSHSY, CDR2 SAAADI. The CDR3 consists of 14 residues. CDR3 bases: TGCGCCAGCAGTGAGGGCAGGGGTAATTCACCCCTCCACTTT. Translation: CASSEGRGNSPLHF.

V usage is TRBV6-4 and J usage is TRBJ2-1, with TRBD2 matching 10 bases. The CDR3 is 15 amino acids. The J segment lost 5 bases and the V segment lost 4 bases, leaving 5 bases of the junction unmatched. Germline V gene lookup returns CDR1 MRHNA and CDR2 SNTAGT. CDR3 residues: CASSVLAGDHNEQFF. The CDR3 DNA sequence: TGTGCCAGCAGTGTTCTAGCGGGGGATCACAATGAGCAGTTCTTC.

The gene calls are TRBV30 and TRBJ1-2, with 9 bases matching TRBD1. The V and J ends lost 7 bases and 8 bases, in that order; junction bases with no gene match: 8. The CDR3 has 12 residues. Germline V gene data show CDR1 as GTSNPN and CDR2 as SVGIG (reference sequence). CDR3 DNA sequence: TGTGCCTATCAGGACAGGGGAAGGGGCTACACCTTC. It codes for CAYQDRGRGYTF.

The CDR3 is CASSPQGIHTEAFF. The CDR3 nucleotides read TGTGCCAGCTCACCGCAGGGTATACACACTGAAGCTTTCTTT. The rearrangement links TRBV18 to TRBJ1-1; a weak D match, TRBD1 (5 bases). Germline V gives CDR1 KGHSH, CDR2 LQKENI. The V and J ends lost 3 bases and 3 bases respectively, with 11 bases between them. The CDR3 is 14 residues long.

To note about this clone: Other DNA sequences in the sample encode the same CDR3. The chain recombines TRBV3-1 (or the pseudogene TRBV3-2) with TRBJ1-1; maybe TRBD1 (5 bases). Germline assignment: CDR1 LGHDT and CDR2 YNNKEL (reference sequence). Trimming took 1 base from V and 4 from J, leaving 10 bases between them. The CDR3 has 14 residues. DNA of the CDR3: TGTGCCAGCAGCCAAGTGGGGGGGGGCACTGAAGCTTTCTTT. It is translated as CASSQVGGGTEAFF.

This sequence joins TRBV9 and TRBJ1-5; D not certain. Trimming cost V 2 bases and J 5 bases, with 8 bases left between them. Germline V gives CDR1 SGDLS, CDR2 YYNGEE. The CDR3 runs 13 residues. The CDR3 DNA sequence: TGTGCCAGCAGCGTTGACGGGGATCAGCCCCAGCATTTT. This encodes CASSVDGDQPQHF.

The gene calls are TRBV18 and TRBJ2-1; weak D call: TRBD2 (6 bases). V gave up 3 bases and J gave up 8 bases, with 11 bases separating them. Germline V gene sequence: CDR1 KGHSH, CDR2 LQKENI. The CDR3 loop spans 13 amino acids. The chain's CDR3 is CASSPPGTDEQFF. The CDR3 DNA is TGTGCCAGCTCACCCCCGGGGACTGATGAGCAGTTCTTC.